The 27 T cell receptor beta chains below all came from one sample that was sequenced in a study of blood T cell repertoires in COVID-19. Some clones are missing from TCRdb's copy, which holds only in-frame ones; the method was immunoSEQ multiplex PCR. The profile shows around 160,000 clones, approximately 90% of them singletons. The sequenced sample consisted of PBMCs or T cells enriched from blood (not recorded which). The receptors were sampled from a middle-aged woman who had been exposed to COVID-19.

For this clone: One end of the junction fails to match germline, which may point to a read error. The V call is TRBV12-3 or TRBV12-4, the J call TRBJ1-2, with D possibly TRBD1 on 5 matching bases. CDR3 length equals 12 residues. DNA for the CDR3: TGTGCCAGCAGTTTAGCGCGTGAGGGACTCGCCTTC. Protein product: CASSLAREGLAF.

The chain links TRBV27 to TRBJ2-1; 11 nucleotides match TRBD2. V lost 2 bases and J lost 9; bases outside the gene matches: 3. The CDR3 is 14 residues long. In germline, CDR1 is MNHEY, CDR2 SMNVEV (reference sequence). CDR3 sequence reads: CASSLGSGRVEQFF. CDR3 DNA sequence: TGTGCCAGCAGTTTAGGTAGCGGGAGGGTTGAGCAGTTCTTC.

This chain connects TRBV5-1 to TRBJ1-1; maybe TRBD1 (6 bases). Germline V CDR1 and CDR2: SGHRS, YFSETQ. With 0 bases removed from V and 0 bases from J, the gap between germline ends came to 12 bases. CDR3 size: 16 residues. CDR3: CASSLGLGALNTEAFF. CDR3 coding DNA: TGCGCCAGCAGCTTGGGGCTGGGGGCCTTGAACACTGAAGCTTTCTTT.

V usage is TRBV7-3 and J usage is TRBJ1-4; D may be TRBD1 (5 bases). The CDR3 totals 14 residues. Germline loops: CDR1 SGHTA, CDR2 FQGTGA. V was pared by 5 bases and J by 5 bases, with 12 bases between. CDR3: CASSPTGGNEKLFF. The CDR3 DNA reads as TGTGCCAGCAGCCCCACGGGGGGGAATGAAAAACTGTTTTTT.

The chain recombines TRBV5-6 with TRBJ1-5; no definite D call. The CDR3 has 15 residues. Between the trimmed V and J ends, which lost 4 bases and 3 bases, there was a span of 14 bases. In germline, CDR1 is SGHDT, CDR2 YYEEEE. CDR3 nucleotides: TGTGCCAGCAGCCCCCTGCGGCAGCCCAATCAGCCCCAGCATTTT. It specifies CASSPLRQPNQPQHF.

The chain recombines TRBV6-5 with TRBJ2-1; TRBD1 agrees at 12 bases. V gave up 5 bases and J gave up 7 bases; unmatched junction bases: 6. Germline-derived CDR1 and CDR2 are MNHEY and SVGAGI. The CDR3 runs to 15 residues. Here the CDR3 reads CASSTGTGGVNEQFF. CDR3 coding DNA: TGTGCCAGCAGTACGGGGACAGGGGGCGTGAATGAGCAGTTCTTC.

The chain links TRBV14 to TRBJ2-1; perhaps TRBD1 as D (5 bases). Germline V gene sequence: CDR1 SGHDN, CDR2 FVKESK. V was cut by 0 bases and J by 1 base, with 13 bases left in between. This CDR3 contains 17 residues. CDR3 sequence (DNA): TGTGCCAGCAGCCAAGATTCGGCCAGGGTGTCCTACAATGAGCAGTTCTTC. It specifies CASSQDSARVSYNEQFF.

CDR3 sequence (DNA): TGTGCCAGCAGTGAAGGTAGAGATGAGCAGTTCTTC. This gives the protein CASSEGRDEQFF. The rearrangement uses TRBV2 and TRBJ2-1; no clear D. V was cut by 1 base and J by 8 bases, with 6 bases left in between. The CDR3 totals 12 residues. In germline, CDR1 is SNHLY, CDR2 FYNNEI. The full variable domain, completed using reference TRBV2 and TRBJ2-1, is EPEVTQTPSHQVTQMGQEVILRCVPISNHLYFYWYRQILGQKVEFLVSFYNNEISEKSEIFDDQFSVERPDGSNFTLKIRSTKLEDSAMYFCASSEGRDEQFFGPGTRLTVL.

The rearrangement links TRBV6-5 to TRBJ1-6, with TRBD1 as a possible D gene (6 bases). Germline V CDR1 and CDR2: MNHEY, SVGAGI. The CDR3 runs 14 residues. With 6 bases removed from V and 4 bases from J, the gap between germline ends came to 10 bases. CDR3 DNA sequence: TGTGCCAGCAGCCCCGGGACATATAATTCACCCCTCCACTTT. Amino acid sequence: CASSPGTYNSPLHF.

The rearrangement uses TRBV5-1 and TRBJ1-1; no firm D call. Germline-derived CDR1 and CDR2 are SGHRS and YFSETQ. The CDR3 covers 15 residues. V shed 0 bases and J shed 3 bases, with 12 bases lying between them. This chain's CDR3 is CASSLDSSGDTEAFF. Here the CDR3 DNA reads TGCGCCAGCAGCTTGGATTCCAGCGGGGACACTGAAGCTTTCTTT.

V gene TRBV7-8 combines with J gene TRBJ2-7; no clear D gene. This CDR3 comprises 14 residues. Germline values: CDR1 SGHVS, CDR2 FQNEAQ. Trimming pared 4 bases from V and 4 bases from J, leaving 14 bases between. The DNA for the CDR3 is TGTGCCAGCAGCTATGGTGCAGGCGAGTACGAGCAGTACTTC. Protein product: CASSYGAGEYEQYF.

The rearrangement links TRBV18 to TRBJ1-5; 7 positions match TRBD1. V gave up 2 bases and J gave up 0 bases; unmatched junction bases: 4. The germline V gene has CDR1 KGHSH and CDR2 LQKENI. The CDR3 has 16 amino acids. The chain's CDR3 is CASSPDGTDSNQPQHF. The CDR3 nucleotides are TGTGCCAGCTCACCAGACGGGACAGATAGCAATCAGCCCCAGCATTTT.

The V call is TRBV6-5, the J call TRBJ1-4; D not certain. The V gene lost 6 bases and the J gene lost 10 bases, with 18 bases spanning the gap. The CDR3 covers 14 residues. Germline loops: CDR1 MNHEY, CDR2 SVGAGI. The CDR3 protein is CASSQDPQEGKLFF. The CDR3 region has the DNA TGTGCCAGCAGCCAAGACCCACAAGAGGGAAAACTGTTTTTT.

V is TRBV7-9 and J is TRBJ1-1; D might be TRBD1 (5 bases). CDR1 SEHNR and CDR2 FQNEAQ come from the germline V gene (reference sequence). The CDR3 is 16 residues long. V lost 5 bases to trimming and J lost 2 bases, with 18 bases between them. The CDR3 sequence is CASSPMLTALNTEAFF. CDR3 nucleotides: TGTGCCAGCAGCCCAATGCTGACAGCGCTTAACACTGAAGCTTTCTTT.

The rearrangement links TRBV6-5 to TRBJ2-4, with D perhaps matching TRBD1 (6 bases). V shed 5 bases and J shed 0 bases, with 11 bases lying between them. The CDR3 loop spans 15 amino acids. Germline V gene sequence: CDR1 MNHEY, CDR2 SVGAGI. Here the CDR3 DNA reads TGTGCCAGCAGTCAGACAGGTCTAGCCAAAAACATTCAGTACTTC. The encoded protein is CASSQTGLAKNIQYF.

J is TRBJ2-5 and V is TRBV9, with TRBD2 matching over 9 bases. V was clipped by 0 bases and J by 2 bases; unmatched bases: 5. Germline V gene sequence: CDR1 SGDLS, CDR2 YYNGEE. The CDR3 sequence is 16 residues long. CDR3 amino acids: CASSVEVAGAQETQYF. CDR3 coding DNA: TGTGCCAGCAGCGTAGAGGTAGCGGGGGCTCAAGAGACCCAGTACTTC.

The J gene is TRBJ1-2, the V gene TRBV6-1, with 8 positions matching TRBD1. Trimming cost V 4 bases and J 0 bases; bases outside gene matches: 13. Germline V lookup: CDR1 MNHNS, CDR2 SASEGT. There are 18 residues in the CDR3. The CDR3 is CASSGRTGTGGSNYGYTF. In DNA, the CDR3 is TGTGCCAGCAGTGGTAGAACCGGGACAGGAGGATCTAACTATGGCTACACCTTC.

This clone came up a few times. The rearrangement joins TRBV9 to TRBJ1-2, with TRBD1 identical over 7 bases. J lost 5 bases, V lost 3 bases, and 1 base had no gene match. Per germline, CDR1 SGDLS and CDR2 YYNGEE. This CDR3 has 12 amino acids. Here the CDR3 DNA reads TGTGCCAGCAGCGGGACAGGATATGGCTACACCTTC. This codes for CASSGTGYGYTF.

The chain carries TRBV25-1 and TRBJ2-1, with 7 bases aligning to TRBD2. J gave up 5 bases and V 1 base, and 2 bases lay outside the gene matches. The CDR3 runs 14 residues. CDR1 MGHDK and CDR2 SYGVNS come from the germline V gene. This CDR3 is CASSEFLADNEQFF. CDR3 coding DNA: TGTGCCAGCAGTGAATTCCTAGCGGACAATGAGCAGTTCTTC.

This chain joins TRBV7-9 and TRBJ1-5, with D tentatively TRBD1 (5 bases). Trimming shortened V by 5 bases and J by 0 bases, and 11 bases separated the two germline ends. Per germline, CDR1 SEHNR and CDR2 FQNEAQ (reference sequence). The CDR3 is 15 residues long. The CDR3 nucleotides read TGTGCCAGCAGCGCGGGACTGAATAGCAATCAGCCCCAGCATTTT. Amino acid sequence: CASSAGLNSNQPQHF. Complete variable domain (other parts from reference TRBV7-9 and TRBJ1-5): DTGVSQNPRHKITKRGQNVTFRCDPISEHNRLYWYRQTLGQGPEFLTYFQNEAQLEKSRLLSDRFSAERPKGSFSTLEIQRTEQGDSAMYLCASSAGLNSNQPQHFGDGTRLSIL.

V is TRBV9 and J is TRBJ2-1; a weak D match, TRBD2 (6 bases). The CDR3 has 14 amino acids. CDR1 is SGDLS and CDR2 is YYNGEE in the germline V gene. V was trimmed by 0 bases and J by 4 bases, leaving 8 bases between them. This chain's CDR3 is CASSVAGAYNEQFF. Here the CDR3 DNA reads TGTGCCAGCAGCGTAGCGGGAGCTTACAATGAGCAGTTCTTC.

This chain connects TRBV5-6 to TRBJ2-1, with 9 bases fitting TRBD2. The germline V gene encodes CDR1 SGHDT and CDR2 YYEEEE. Losses at the gene ends were 5 bases for V and 9 bases for J; bases not matched to a gene: 15. The CDR3 has 16 amino acids. In nucleotides, the CDR3 is TGTGCCAGCAGATTAGCGGGAGACTATCGGATTGGTGAGCAGTTCTTC. This sequence encodes CASRLAGDYRIGEQFF.

The chain couples TRBV6-2 or TRBV6-3 to TRBJ2-5; 9 bases are shared with TRBD1. This CDR3 contains 16 residues. Germline lookup yields CDR1 MNHEY and CDR2 SVGEGT. J lost 4 bases, V lost 1 base, and 7 bases had no gene match. CDR3 region: CASSYYRHRGRETQYF. The CDR3 nucleotides are TGTGCCAGCAGTTACTATCGGCACAGGGGGCGAGAGACCCAGTACTTC.

This clone was recorded a few times. The chain couples TRBV10-2 to TRBJ1-3; 8 positions match TRBD1. J gave up 0 bases and V 3 bases, and 7 bases lay outside the gene matches. CDR3 length equals 17 residues. The germline V gene has CDR1 WSHSY and CDR2 SAAADI. CDR3 bases: TGCGCCAGCAGTGACTACGGGACAGGCGACTCTGGAAACACCATATATTTT. The encoded protein is CASSDYGTGDSGNTIYF.

In this sample, this clone turned up once. This chain connects TRBV18 to TRBJ1-1; 8 bases match TRBD1. Germline V CDR1 and CDR2: KGHSH, LQKENI. The CDR3 has 17 amino acids. With 8 bases clipped from V and 0 bases from J, the junction kept 14 bases outside the gene matches. The chain's CDR3 is CASTLGQGVLMNTEAFF. The CDR3, as DNA: TGTGCCAGCACCCTCGGACAGGGCGTCCTGATGAACACTGAAGCTTTCTTT.

This sequence joins TRBV20-1 and TRBJ1-3, with 7 bases identical to TRBD1. V lost 3 bases and J lost 0; bases outside the gene matches: 5. The CDR3 totals 15 residues. The germline gives CDR1 DFQATT, CDR2 SNEGSKA (reference sequence). This CDR3 is CSASEGTASGNTIYF. DNA for the CDR3: TGCAGTGCTAGTGAGGGGACAGCCTCTGGAAACACCATATATTTT.

The CDR3 is CASSFTGGDFGTEAFF. CDR3 DNA: TGTGCCAGCAGTTTCACAGGGGGCGATTTTGGCACTGAAGCTTTCTTT. The chain uses TRBV27 and TRBJ1-1; 9 bases map to TRBD1. This CDR3 region has 16 residues. V shed 3 bases and J 4 bases; nucleotides not matched to a gene: 9. Germline V CDR1 and CDR2: MNHEY, SMNVEV (reference sequence).